This T cell receptor (beta chain) emerged from a study of T-cell reconstitution after alpha-beta-depleted transplantation in children (dated by TCRdb to the mid-2010s). With respect to the entire study: Using TCR repertoire profiling, the study followed T-cell immune reconstitution in a quantitative way in children after TCRalphabeta/CD19-depleted allogeneic hematopoietic cell transplantation. Paper-wide results and their limitations: The frequencies of hyperexpanded clones fell over the following months, and after one year, T-cell counts and TCRbeta diversity were mostly attributed to newly produced T cells. In some patients, high TCRbeta diversity at day 60 was attributed to recipient T cells and intrathymic progenitors that had survived conditioning. About two months after transplant, the apparently early recovery of alphabetaT-cell counts reportedly depended on just several hundred clones that had expanded rapidly and came from non-depleted graft cells.

The sample's treatment or condition label is to be understood as: allogeneic hematopoietic cell transplantation with graft depleted of TCRalphabeta T cells and CD19 B cells. The children who served as transplant recipients had been given grafts of TCRalphabeta/CD19-depleted allogeneic hematopoietic cells. Notes on this clonotype: The target of this receptor is not known. Base qualities are not provided; no much larger clone lies one nucleotide away.

Looking up the germline V gene yields CDR1 SGHRS and CDR2 YFSETQ. Relative to germline, V is 0 bases shorter and J is 0 bases shorter, with 9 bases between their ends. From cysteine to phenylalanine, the CDR3 is 16 amino acids long. CDR3 DNA only is kept here, 48 bases in frame from base 1. Preparation of the library involved PCR. These reads were obtained on an Illumina HiSeq 2500. TCR libraries were prepared with molecular barcoding, using unique molecular identifiers to normalize TCRbeta repertoire quantification. Using fastp trimming at Q25 and MiXCR clonotype assembly, TCRdb reanalyzed the public sequencing data and kept in-frame beta chains. CDR3 protein sequences are deduplicated, and each keeps its most common genes and DNA. Counted in this sample were under 400,000 distinct CDR3 sequences; approximately 20% of them appeared once. Clones ranked in the top ten supply 11% of the sample.

The sequencing used PBMCs, mostly from graft donor cells, collected 180 days after TCRalphabeta/CD19-depleted stem cell transplant. This receptor was identified in a male patient aged 10 to 17 who had a stem cell transplant for acute lymphoblastic leukemia, so the T cells may come from the graft donor. This sequence uses TRBV5-1 and TRBJ2-2; no D gene is confidently identified. The CDR3 reads as follows: CASSLGPRANTGELFF. The nucleotide sequence is given as TGCGCCAGCAGCTTGGGACCCCGCGCGAACACCGGGGAGCTGTTTTTT. Where the CDR3 stops, the reference TRBV5-1 and TRBJ2-2 genes take over; the full variable domain is KAGVTQTPRYLIKTRGQQVTLSCSPISGHRSVSWYQQTPGQGLQFLFEYFSETQRNKGNFPGRFSGRQFSNSRSEMNVSTLELGDSALYLCASSLGPRANTGELFFGEGSRLTVL.